This note documents a single T cell receptor (beta chain) sequence. The antigen is undetermined. Assay used: immunoSEQ multiplex PCR; TCRdb lists only in-frame clones, some missing. The data contain roughly 92,000 clones, roughly 90% of them singletons. These data originate in a study of T cell responses to AZD1222 COVID-19 vaccine. The length of the CDR3 is 15 residues. V was trimmed by 1 base and J by 7 bases, leaving 16 bases between them. Germline V gene sequence: CDR1 LNHDA, CDR2 SQIVND (reference sequence). Study-level findings and limits: Spike-wide coverage was observed for vaccine-associated CD4 TCRs, with dominant responses at 160-218 and 743-854.

The sequence derives from an adult in good health. Sequencing was performed on peripheral blood, taken on day 0 of AZD1222 vaccination. The chain uses TRBV19 and TRBJ1-2; D gene unclear. CDR3 residues: CASSIVEQPDFGYTF. The CDR3 nucleotides are TGTGCCAGTAGTATAGTGGAACAGCCCGACTTTGGCTACACCTTC.